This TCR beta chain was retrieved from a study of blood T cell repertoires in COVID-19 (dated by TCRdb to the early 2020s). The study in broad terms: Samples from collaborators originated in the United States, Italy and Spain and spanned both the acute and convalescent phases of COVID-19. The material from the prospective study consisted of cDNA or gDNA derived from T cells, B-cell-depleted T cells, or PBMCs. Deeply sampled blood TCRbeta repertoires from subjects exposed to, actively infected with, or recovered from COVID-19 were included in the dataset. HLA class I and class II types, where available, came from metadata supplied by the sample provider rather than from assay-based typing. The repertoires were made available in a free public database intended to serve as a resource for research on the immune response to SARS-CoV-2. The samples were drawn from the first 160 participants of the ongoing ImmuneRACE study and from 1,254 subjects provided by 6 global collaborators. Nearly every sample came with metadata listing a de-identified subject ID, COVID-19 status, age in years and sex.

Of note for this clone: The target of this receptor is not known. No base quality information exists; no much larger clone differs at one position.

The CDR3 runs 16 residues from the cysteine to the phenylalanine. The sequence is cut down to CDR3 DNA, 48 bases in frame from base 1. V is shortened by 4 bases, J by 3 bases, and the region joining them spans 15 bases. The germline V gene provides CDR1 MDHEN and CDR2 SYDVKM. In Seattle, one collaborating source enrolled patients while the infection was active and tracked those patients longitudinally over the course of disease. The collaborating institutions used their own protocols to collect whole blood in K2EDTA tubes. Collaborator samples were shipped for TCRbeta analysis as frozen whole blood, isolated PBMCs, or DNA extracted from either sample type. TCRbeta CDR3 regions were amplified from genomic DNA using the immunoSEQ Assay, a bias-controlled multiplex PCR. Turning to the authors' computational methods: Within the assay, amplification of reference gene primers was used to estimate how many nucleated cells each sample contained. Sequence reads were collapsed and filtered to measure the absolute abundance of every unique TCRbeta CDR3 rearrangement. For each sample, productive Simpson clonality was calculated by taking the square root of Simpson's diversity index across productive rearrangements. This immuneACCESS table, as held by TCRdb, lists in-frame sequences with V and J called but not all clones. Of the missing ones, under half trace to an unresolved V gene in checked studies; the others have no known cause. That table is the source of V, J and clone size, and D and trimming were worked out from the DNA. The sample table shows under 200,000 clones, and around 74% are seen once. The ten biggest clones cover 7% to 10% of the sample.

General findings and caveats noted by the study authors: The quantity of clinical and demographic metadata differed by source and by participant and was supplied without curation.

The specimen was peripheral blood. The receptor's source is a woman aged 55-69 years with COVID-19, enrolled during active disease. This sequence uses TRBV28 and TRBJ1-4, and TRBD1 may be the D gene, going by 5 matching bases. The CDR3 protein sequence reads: CASSSFWAGPNEKLFF. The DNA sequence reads TGTGCCAGCAGTTCATTTTGGGCGGGGCCTAATGAAAAACTGTTTTTT.